The 10 T cell receptor beta chains listed next were all sequenced from one sample in a study of memory CD4+ T cells and cytomegalovirus serostatus. The assay was immunoSEQ multiplex PCR, and TCRdb's table has in-frame clones only and misses some. Among some 50,000 clones listed, around four fifths were seen once. Single viable CD3+CD4+CD8-CD45RO+ cells were sorted as the memory CD4+ T cells. The specimen sequenced was memory CD4+ T cells from blood. The origin of the receptors is an adult in good health and CMV-seropositive.

The chain employs TRBV7-2 and TRBJ2-5; the match to TRBD2 covers 11 bases. CDR1 and CDR2 (germline): SGHTA, FQGNSA. The CDR3 consists of 15 residues. V dropped 5 bases and J dropped 3; count of bases not matched to a gene: 5. CDR3 in DNA: TGTGCCAGCAGCATACTAGCGGGGGACAAAGAGACCCAGTACTTC. It yields the protein CASSILAGDKETQYF. Full variable domain (remainder filled in from reference TRBV7-2 and TRBJ2-5): GAGVSQSPSNKVTEKGKDVELRCDPISGHTALYWYRQSLGQGLEFLIYFQGNSAPDKSGLPSDRFSAERTGGSVSTLTIQRTQQEDSAVYLCASSILAGDKETQYFGPGTRLLVL.

This clone appeared once. V is TRBV7-9 and J is TRBJ2-7, with D possibly being TRBD2 (5 bases). The germline V gene encodes CDR1 SEHNR and CDR2 FQNEAQ (reference sequence). The length of the CDR3 is 15 residues. The V gene lost 2 bases and the J gene lost 0 bases, with 11 bases spanning the gap. The CDR3 DNA reads TGTGCCAGCAGCTTAACTTCTAGCCTCTCCTACGAGCAGTACTTC. Translating it yields CASSLTSSLSYEQYF.

The chain carries TRBV28 and TRBJ1-3; 8 bases are shared with TRBD1. CDR3 length: 17 residues. Germline V CDR1 and CDR2: MDHEN, SYDVKM. V was pared by 5 bases and J by 1 base, with 10 bases of the junction left unmatched. The DNA of the CDR3 is TGTGCCAGCAGTACCCATGTAGGACAGGGTTCTGGAAACACCATATATTTT. As protein: CASSTHVGQGSGNTIYF.

The chain couples TRBV7-9 to TRBJ2-7; D is possibly TRBD1 (6 bases). CDR3 length equals 14 residues. Germline V gene lookup returns CDR1 SEHNR and CDR2 FQNEAQ (reference sequence). V lost 4 bases and J lost 5, with 15 bases in between. CDR3 sequence reads: CASSSTGNSNEQYF. CDR3 bases: TGTGCCAGCAGCTCTACAGGGAATAGCAACGAGCAGTACTTC. The variable domain in full, with the rest retrieved from reference TRBV7-9 and TRBJ2-7, is DTGVSQNPRHKITKRGQNVTFRCDPISEHNRLYWYRQTLGQGPEFLTYFQNEAQLEKSRLLSDRFSAERPKGSFSTLEIQRTEQGDSAMYLCASSSTGNSNEQYFGPGTRLTVT.

A few counts support this clone. The chain uses TRBV5-8 and TRBJ1-2, with 10 bases that match TRBD1. The trim removed 3 bases at V and 4 bases at J, leaving 3 bases unmatched. CDR3 length equals 14 residues. The germline CDR1 and CDR2 sequences are SGHTS and YDEGEE. In nucleotides, the CDR3 is TGTGCCAGCAGCTCCGGGACAGGGGTCTATGGCTACACCTTC. The encoded protein is CASSSGTGVYGYTF.

This clone was detected only a few times. The chain has TRBV6-6 and TRBJ1-3, with D unclear. V dropped 5 bases and J dropped 9 bases, with 11 bases sitting between them. Germline V gene data show CDR1 as MNHNY and CDR2 as SVGAGI (reference sequence). This CDR3 region has 12 residues. The CDR3 DNA sequence: TGTGCCAGCAGTAAATTTGAGGGCACCATATATTTT. Translation gives CASSKFEGTIYF.

V gene TRBV5-1 combines with J gene TRBJ1-6; 7 bases align to TRBD1. V was pared by 3 bases and J by 7 bases, with 7 bases of the junction left unmatched. The CDR3 sequence is 15 residues long. The germline V gene encodes CDR1 SGHRS and CDR2 YFSETQ. The CDR3 reads CASSSSGTDNSPLHF. The CDR3 DNA reads TGCGCCAGCAGCTCATCGGGGACAGACAATTCACCCCTCCACTTT.

V usage is TRBV6-1 and J usage is TRBJ1-1; D unresolved. Germline CDR1 is MNHNS and CDR2 is SASEGT. V dropped 2 bases and J dropped 1 base, with 14 bases sitting between them. The CDR3 contains 16 residues. CDR3 DNA: TGTGCCAGCAGTGAATTTGGGTTGGCGTGGAACACTGAAGCTTTCTTT. Encoded protein: CASSEFGLAWNTEAFF.

The chain recombines TRBV5-1 with TRBJ2-7; TRBD1 matches at 9 bases. Germline loops: CDR1 SGHRS, CDR2 YFSETQ. This CDR3 has 15 amino acids. Germline trimming cut 2 bases from V and 3 bases from J; bases unmatched to any gene: 6. The CDR3 is CASSFLQGASYEQYF. In DNA form, the CDR3 reads TGCGCCAGCAGCTTCTTACAGGGGGCTAGCTACGAGCAGTACTTC.

The chain employs TRBV5-8 and TRBJ2-1; D possibly corresponds to TRBD2 (5 bases). In germline, CDR1 is SGHTS, CDR2 YDEGEE. There are 15 residues in the CDR3. V dropped 0 bases and J dropped 7 bases, with 14 bases sitting between them. CDR3 in amino acids: CASSLGTEAGNEQFF. Here the CDR3 DNA reads TGTGCCAGCAGCTTGGGGACTGAAGCCGGAAATGAGCAGTTCTTC. The entire variable domain, with the rest obtained from reference TRBV5-8 and TRBJ2-1, is as follows: EAGVTQSPTHLIKTRGQQATLRCSPISGHTSVYWYQQALGLGLQFLLWYDEGEERNRGNFPPRFSGRQFPNYSSELNVNALELEDSALYLCASSLGTEAGNEQFFGPGTRLTVL.